The 3 T cell receptor beta chains in this list originate from one sample, sequenced in a study of cytomegalovirus exposure and HLA in healthy donors. The PCR used 60 Vbeta and 13 Jbeta primers. Measured with immunoSEQ multiplex PCR; TCRdb has only the in-frame clones, and not every one. The table shows roughly 150,000 clones, with 60% to 80% occurring only once. The sequenced sample consisted of PBMCs. The receptors were sampled from a male donor in good health and CMV-seronegative.

This chain joins TRBV29-1 and TRBJ1-3; TRBD1 matches at 11 bases. V was pared by 8 bases and J by 4 bases, with 10 bases of the junction left unmatched. The CDR3 sequence is 15 residues long. Germline loops: CDR1 SQVTM, CDR2 ANQGSEA. The CDR3 nucleotides are TGCAGCTATGAGGACAGGGGGCGAGGAGGAAACACCATATATTTT. This sequence encodes CSYEDRGRGGNTIYF.

J is TRBJ2-2 and V is TRBV9, with 13 positions matching TRBD2. The CDR3 has 17 residues. J was trimmed by 1 base and V by 4 bases; bases with no gene match: 4. Per germline, CDR1 SGDLS and CDR2 YYNGEE. CDR3 loop: CASSFRTSGGNTGELFF. In nucleotides, the CDR3 is TGTGCCAGCAGCTTCCGGACTAGCGGGGGGAACACCGGGGAGCTGTTTTTT.

This clone was observed a single time. J is TRBJ1-2 and V is TRBV19, with D hard to call. The CDR3 runs 14 residues. Deletions cut 9 bases from V and 7 bases from J, with 21 bases between. CDR1 is LNHDA, CDR2 SQIVND, per germline (reference sequence). DNA for the CDR3: TGTGCCAGCACCCACGTCGGGTCGGCCCCTGGCTACACCTTC. This sequence encodes CASTHVGSAPGYTF.